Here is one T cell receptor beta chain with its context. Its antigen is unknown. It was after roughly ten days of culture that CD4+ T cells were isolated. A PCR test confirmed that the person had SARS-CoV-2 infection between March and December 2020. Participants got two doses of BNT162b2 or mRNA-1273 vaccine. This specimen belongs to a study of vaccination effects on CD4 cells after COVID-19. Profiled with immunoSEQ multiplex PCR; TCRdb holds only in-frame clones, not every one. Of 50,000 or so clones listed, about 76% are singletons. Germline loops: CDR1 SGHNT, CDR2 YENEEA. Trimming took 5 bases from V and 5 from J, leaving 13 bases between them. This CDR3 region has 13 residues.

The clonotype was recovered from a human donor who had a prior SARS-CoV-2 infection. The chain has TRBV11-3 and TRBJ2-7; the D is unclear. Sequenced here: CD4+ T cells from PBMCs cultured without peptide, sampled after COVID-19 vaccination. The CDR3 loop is CASSPGSEDEQYF. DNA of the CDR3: TGTGCCAGCAGCCCCGGGTCCGAGGACGAGCAGTACTTC.